This TCR beta chain was identified during a study of monozygotic twins with inflammatory bowel disease. Overall study findings and caveats: Possibly reflecting limited power, no difference in repertoire similarity was found between concordant and discordant twins. A reduction in TCRbeta diversity (inverse Simpson) was seen in IBD patients relative to healthy co-twins. Patients received differing immunosuppressive treatments, which may have added variability to their repertoires.

As regards this clonotype: The antigen remains unidentified.

Researchers used approximately 3,500 ng of total RNA for each TCR library. TCRdb re-called the 5' RACE reads; one entry per CDR3 protein, DNA not given. The sample is made up of 190,000 or so distinct CDR3 sequences, and the top ten hold 1.5% to 2% of it. The CDR3 contains 11 residues. Germline lookup yields CDR1 SGHAT and CDR2 FQNNGV. The sequenced sample consisted of blood. This sequence was found in a human donor with ulcerative colitis or Crohn's disease, or a healthy co-twin of an affected twin (not recorded which). The V call is TRBV11-2, the J call TRBJ2-7. CDR3: CASSARDEQYF.